The present T cell receptor (beta chain) was sequenced within a study of T-cell memory formation after mild COVID-19. The ends were cut back, 6 bases at V and 2 bases at J, with 13 bases in the middle. Germline assignment: CDR1 DFQATT and CDR2 SNEGSKA (reference sequence). The CDR3 has 14 residues. Barcoded TCR alpha and TCR beta cDNA libraries with UMIs came from 5'RACE using constant-segment primers. TCRdb fed the 5' RACE reads into MiXCR, producing one record per CDR3 protein. The data contain about 290,000 distinct CDR3 sequences, roughly 15% of them singletons. Sequenced sample: PBMCs or a T cell subset sorted from them (not recorded which). The chain carries TRBV20-1 and TRBJ2-2, with D perhaps matching TRBD1 (5 bases). This receptor was identified in a man younger than 35 who had mild COVID-19 (a few samples of this study predate the infection). Cell type and time point are not known. In nucleotides, the CDR3 is TGCAGTGCGCCCAGGGTACAAAACACCGGGGAGCTGTTTTTT. Encoded protein: CSAPRVQNTGELFF.